This T cell receptor (beta chain) originates from a study of T cells in Graves' hyperthyroidism and ophthalmopathy. At the level of the study: Upon initial diagnosis and before any treatment, peripheral blood was collected. Study-wide points: A model using 13 V-J features told ophthalmopathy apart from stable hyperthyroidism. The majority of expanded thyroid clonotypes above 0.001 also appeared in blood.

A remark on this clonotype: Its antigen is not known.

Fresh peripheral blood, 7.5 to 10 ml of it, supplied the PBMCs. Researchers amplified the TCR beta CDR3 regions from RNA transcripts. TCR CDR3 regions were first amplified by RT-PCR with HTBI primers. TCRdb analysed the multiplex PCR reads with MiXCR anew, one entry per CDR3 protein. The sample yields hundreds of thousands of distinct CDR3 sequences, roughly 40% seen once. Losses at the gene ends were 5 bases for V and 1 base for J; bases not matched to a gene: 6. CDR3 size: 16 residues. Germline V gives CDR1 SGHVS, CDR2 FNYEAQ. This clonotype was obtained from a man in his late teens or twenties with Graves' hyperthyroidism. Specimen: blood. V is TRBV7-6 and J is TRBJ2-5; the match to TRBD1 covers 11 bases. The CDR3 coding sequence is TGTGCCAGCAGCCAAGGAGGGACAGGGGGCCAAGAGACCCAGTACTTC. Its translation is CASSQGGTGGQETQYF.